Described below is a single T cell receptor (beta chain) sequence and its context. The record originates from a study of CD8+ T cells in alopecia areata. This CDR3 is built from 14 residues. V lost 4 bases to trimming and J lost 4 bases, with 16 bases between them. Germline V lookup: CDR1 SQVTM, CDR2 ANQGSEA. cDNA prepared by RNA extraction and subsequent reverse transcription served as the template for sequencing. Method: immunoSEQ multiplex PCR; TCRdb's copy keeps in-frame clones and lacks some. The sample holds 150,000 to 200,000 clones; 60% to 70% are singletons and the top ten take 3% to 4%. Described treatment: oral pan-JAK inhibitor, 5-10 mg twice daily.

The rearrangement uses TRBV29-1 and TRBJ1-1, with D uncertain. This clonotype originated in a human donor with alopecia areata. This specimen consisted of CD4+ T cells sorted from blood, obtained at week 4, from a patient treated with tofacitinib. The CDR3 DNA reads TGCAGCGTTGTGGCCCGGGTTGGCGGCACTGAAGCTTTCTTT. Its translation is CSVVARVGGTEAFF.